What follows are 25 T cell receptor beta chains derived from one specimen sequenced in a study of radiation and T cells in renal cell carcinoma. The time point here: blood 4 weeks post-SBRT, at nephrectomy. Treatment denoted: 15 Gy SBRT to primary tumor, nephrectomy 4 weeks later. TCRdb's copy holds only in-frame clones and misses some; the assay was immunoSEQ multiplex PCR. The repertoire has about 140,000 clones, about 86% of them found once; the top ten carry 15% to 20%. Sequencing was performed on blood, taken from a patient whose treatment included radiotherapy and nephrectomy. These receptor sequences come from a woman aged 45 to 65 with renal cell carcinoma.

The chain links TRBV27 to TRBJ1-1, with a tentative D call TRBD1 (5 bases). Germline-derived CDR1 and CDR2 are MNHEY and SMNVEV (reference sequence). V shed 3 bases and J shed 3 bases, with 8 bases lying between them. This CDR3 comprises 13 residues. In DNA, the CDR3 is TGTGCCAGCAGTTTGTGGGGGGACACTGAAGCTTTCTTT. Amino acids: CASSLWGDTEAFF.

This clone has a handful of counts. The CDR3 bases are TGCGCCAGCTCCCTCATCCCCACAGATACGCAGTATTTT. Amino acids: CASSLIPTDTQYF. The chain recombines TRBV5-1 with TRBJ2-3; D uncertain. This CDR3 has 13 amino acids. V lost 7 bases to trimming and J lost 2 bases, with 11 bases between them. Looked up from germline, CDR1 is SGHRS and CDR2 is YFSETQ.

The J gene is TRBJ2-7, the V gene TRBV10-1, with 10 bases that match TRBD2. V lost 4 bases and J lost 4; bases outside the gene matches: 4. Germline CDR1 reads WNHNN; CDR2 reads SYGVQD (reference sequence). The CDR3 loop spans 14 amino acids. The CDR3 region has the DNA TGCGCCAGCAGTGCCAGCGGGGGGGCGTACGAGCAGTACTTC. Its translation is CASSASGGAYEQYF.

The chain uses TRBV7-2 and TRBJ2-3; TRBD2 agrees at 7 bases. The CDR3 is made up of 16 amino acids. With V trimmed by 5 bases and J by 0 bases, 8 bases remained unmatched. Germline CDR1 SGHTA, CDR2 FQGNSA. The CDR3: CASSRIAGASTDTQYF. CDR3 coding DNA: TGTGCCAGCAGCCGCATAGCGGGTGCGAGCACAGATACGCAGTATTTT.

Ten or more counts support this clone. This sequence joins TRBV18 and TRBJ1-1; D is uncertain. This CDR3 has 15 residues. CDR1 and CDR2 from the germline V gene are KGHSH and LQKENI. The V end was cut by 2 bases, the J end by 1 base, with 11 bases between. The CDR3 region has the DNA TGTGCCAGCTCACCAGGGGTGGGCGGGAACACTGAAGCTTTCTTT. It yields the protein CASSPGVGGNTEAFF. Combining the CDR3 with reference TRBV18 and TRBJ1-1 gives the whole variable domain NAGVMQNPRHLVRRRGQEARLRCSPMKGHSHVYWYRQLPEEGLKFMVYLQKENIIDESGMPKERFSAEFPKEGPSILRIQQVVRGDSAAYFCASSPGVGGNTEAFFGQGTRLTVV.

The rearrangement joins TRBV5-6 to TRBJ2-1; weak D call: TRBD2 (6 bases). Per germline, CDR1 SGHDT and CDR2 YYEEEE. This CDR3 spans 15 amino acids. Trimming took 4 bases from V and 3 from J, leaving 14 bases between them. This CDR3 is CASSPPPGDYNEQFF. The CDR3 coding sequence is TGTGCCAGCAGCCCACCCCCGGGAGACTACAATGAGCAGTTCTTC. The full variable domain, rest sourced from reference TRBV5-6 and TRBJ2-1, is DAGVTQSPTHLIKTRGQQVTLRCSPKSGHDTVSWYQQALGQGPQFIFQYYEEEERQRGNFPDRFSGHQFPNYSSELNVNALLLGDSALYLCASSPPPGDYNEQFFGPGTRLTVL.

The V gene is TRBV7-6, the J gene TRBJ1-5; no reliable D call. CDR3 size: 12 residues. Deletions cut 8 bases from V and 3 bases from J, with 8 bases between. Germline loops: CDR1 SGHVS, CDR2 FNYEAQ. The CDR3 reads CASGQANQPQHF. CDR3 DNA: TGTGCCAGCGGCCAGGCCAATCAGCCCCAGCATTTT.

V is TRBV19 and J is TRBJ1-4; 7 bases match TRBD1. The J segment lost 4 bases and the V segment lost 6 bases, leaving 2 bases of the junction unmatched. Germline CDR1 reads LNHDA; CDR2 reads SQIVND (reference sequence). This CDR3 has 13 residues. Written as DNA, the CDR3 is TGTGCCAGTAGATGGGACAGTAATGAAAAACTGTTTTTT. Amino acids: CASRWDSNEKLFF.

J is TRBJ1-2 and V is TRBV15; 10 bases match TRBD1. With 3 bases clipped from V and 3 bases from J, the junction kept 1 base outside the gene matches. Germline CDR1 reads LNHNV; CDR2 reads YYDKDF (reference sequence). The CDR3 runs to 14 residues. Here the CDR3 reads CATSRDRGDYGYTF. The CDR3 bases are TGTGCCACCAGCAGGGACAGGGGGGACTATGGCTACACCTTC.

The chain uses TRBV6-6 and TRBJ2-5; 8 bases line up with TRBD2. Germline values: CDR1 MNHNY, CDR2 SVGAGI (reference sequence). The CDR3 totals 15 residues. V gave up 6 bases and J gave up 5 bases; unmatched junction bases: 11. In nucleotides, the CDR3 is TGTGCCAGCAGCCCCCCCGCGGGGGGTATGGAGACCCAGTACTTC. Translation gives CASSPPAGGMETQYF.

This sequence joins TRBV6-6 and TRBJ2-5; D unclear. The J call could be wrong; TRBJ2-7 is a better fit for the DNA end. The germline V gene encodes CDR1 MNHNY and CDR2 SVGAGI (reference sequence). CDR3 length equals 15 residues. In DNA form, the CDR3 reads TGTGCCAGCAGCCCGAACCCTCGGCTGGCATACGAGCAGTACTTC. Residues: CASSPNPRLAYEQYF.

This chain uses TRBV19 with TRBJ1-1, with a weak D call TRBD1 (5 bases). The CDR3 length is 11 residues. Per germline, CDR1 LNHDA and CDR2 SQIVND (reference sequence). Trimming took off 4 bases at V and 7 bases at J, with 7 bases between the two ends. CDR3 nucleotide sequence: TGTGCCAGTAGTACTCAGGGTGAAGCTTTCTTT. Protein: CASSTQGEAFF.

This chain joins TRBV28 and TRBJ1-2, with D possibly being TRBD1 (6 bases). This CDR3 is built from 14 residues. V was pared by 4 bases and J by 4 bases, with 13 bases between. The germline CDR1 and CDR2 sequences are MDHEN and SYDVKM. The CDR3 bases are TGTGCCAGCAGTTCCGTAGGAGGGGGCTATGGCTACACCTTC. Amino acids: CASSSVGGGYGYTF.

The chain recombines TRBV19 with TRBJ1-2, with 9 bases identical to TRBD1. Germline trimming cut 9 bases from V and 3 bases from J; bases unmatched to any gene: 14. Germline V gene sequence: CDR1 LNHDA, CDR2 SQIVND (reference sequence). The CDR3 length is 16 residues. This chain's CDR3 is CASTLNRGLGDYGYTF. The CDR3 region has the DNA TGTGCCAGCACCTTGAACAGGGGGCTAGGGGACTATGGCTACACCTTC.

The chain combines TRBV19 with TRBJ2-3, with 12 bases aligning to TRBD2. J lost 4 bases, V lost 6 bases, and 5 bases had no gene match. The CDR3 sequence is 15 residues long. CDR1 and CDR2 (germline): LNHDA, SQIVND (reference sequence). The CDR3 DNA sequence: TGTGCCAGTAGCCTCGCTAGCGGGAGGGCAGATACGCAGTATTTT. Translating it yields CASSLASGRADTQYF.

J is TRBJ2-3 and V is TRBV5-1, with a tentative D call TRBD2 (5 bases). V dropped 4 bases and J dropped 4 bases, with 13 bases sitting between them. CDR1 SGHRS and CDR2 YFSETQ come from the germline V gene. This CDR3 has 14 amino acids. The CDR3 is CASSPGGGADTQYF. The CDR3 DNA is TGCGCCAGCAGCCCCGGAGGAGGTGCAGATACGCAGTATTTT.

The chain recombines TRBV5-6 with TRBJ1-2, with D hard to call. Germline CDR1 and CDR2: SGHDT and YYEEEE. CDR3 size: 12 residues. Trimming pared 0 bases from V and 3 bases from J, leaving 3 bases between. The CDR3 loop is CASSLAYYGYTF. CDR3 DNA: TGTGCCAGCAGCTTGGCCTACTATGGCTACACCTTC.

This chain uses TRBV14 with TRBJ1-1; no definite D call. The length of the CDR3 is 17 residues. In germline, CDR1 is SGHDN, CDR2 FVKESK. V lost 3 bases and J lost 2, with 19 bases in between. The DNA of the CDR3 is TGTGCCAGCAGCCAGGAGAGACTTCACCCGAAAAACACTGAAGCTTTCTTT. Its protein is CASSQERLHPKNTEAFF.

This chain joins TRBV5-8 and TRBJ1-5; D is uncertain. Germline V lookup: CDR1 SGHTS, CDR2 YDEGEE. The CDR3 length is 14 residues. The V end lost 4 bases, the J end lost 0 bases, and 8 bases lay between the germline ends. The CDR3 DNA sequence: TGTGCCAGCAGCAAGGATTATAGCAATCAGCCCCAGCATTTT. Its protein is CASSKDYSNQPQHF.

This chain uses TRBV9 with TRBJ2-7; D perhaps matches TRBD2 (5 bases). The CDR3 covers 13 residues. Germline V CDR1 and CDR2: SGDLS, YYNGEE. V shed 0 bases and J shed 3 bases, with 7 bases lying between them. CDR3 DNA sequence: TGTGCCAGCAGCGTAGCTACTAGCTACGAGCAGTACTTC. Translation: CASSVATSYEQYF.

J is TRBJ2-7 and V is TRBV18; 10 bases fit TRBD1. This CDR3 contains 15 residues. V was clipped by 6 bases and J by 3 bases; unmatched bases: 8. Germline CDR1 KGHSH, CDR2 LQKENI. The CDR3 DNA sequence: TGTGCCAGCTCGCCGAGACAGGGGGCGGACTACGAGCAGTACTTC. Protein: CASSPRQGADYEQYF.

The rearrangement uses TRBV6-5 and TRBJ1-1; 7 bases are shared with TRBD1. The V gene's germline CDR1 is MNHEY and CDR2 SVGAGI. Unmatched junction bases numbered 8, after V lost 5 bases and J lost 2 bases. The CDR3 length is 15 residues. The DNA of the CDR3 is TGTGCCAGCAGTACCAACAGGGGAGGAAACACTGAAGCTTTCTTT. Translated, it gives CASSTNRGGNTEAFF.

The gene calls are TRBV30 and TRBJ2-5; TRBD2 agrees at 9 bases. CDR1 and CDR2 from the germline V gene are GTSNPN and SVGIG (reference sequence). The CDR3 runs 15 residues. Losses at the gene ends were 2 bases for V and 4 bases for J; bases not matched to a gene: 8. The chain's CDR3 is CAWSSSGGGGETQYF. The CDR3 DNA is TGTGCCTGGAGTAGTAGCGGGGGCGGGGGAGAGACCCAGTACTTC.

This chain connects TRBV15 to TRBJ2-2; D possibly corresponds to TRBD2 (6 bases). This CDR3 spans 16 amino acids. With 0 bases removed from V and 0 bases from J, the gap between germline ends came to 8 bases. CDR1 is LNHNV and CDR2 is YYDKDF in the germline V gene (reference sequence). The chain's CDR3 is CATSRDGGSNTGELFF. The CDR3 bases are TGTGCCACCAGCAGAGACGGAGGGTCGAACACCGGGGAGCTGTTTTTT.

This clone occurred once. The chain links TRBV9 to TRBJ2-7, with 10 bases lining up with TRBD2. CDR3 length: 14 amino acids. Germline V gene data show CDR1 as SGDLS and CDR2 as YYNGEE. Trimming removed 2 bases from V and 3 bases from J; junction bases left unmatched: 2. This chain's CDR3 is CASSVSGGNYEQYF. Here the CDR3 DNA reads TGTGCCAGCAGCGTTAGCGGGGGGAACTACGAGCAGTACTTC. Combining the CDR3 with reference TRBV9 and TRBJ2-7 gives the whole variable domain DSGVTQTPKHLITATGQRVTLRCSPRSGDLSVYWYQQSLDQGLQFLIQYYNGEERAKGNILERFSAQQFPDLHSELNLSSLELGDSALYFCASSVSGGNYEQYFGPGTRLTVT.